This T cell receptor (beta chain) comes out of a study of cytomegalovirus exposure and HLA in healthy donors. Turning to the study itself: Unique TCR beta sequences numbering approximately 120 million came from around 180 million T cells in an earlier analysis. The study's findings and limits: CMV serostatus was the only recorded immune exposure for donors. It was taken for granted in presence/absence analyses that sequencing depth across donors was roughly uniform.

The CDR3 is 16 residues long. Trimming removed 4 bases at V and 7 bases at J, with 18 bases between. Primers for the PCR totalled 60 Vbeta and 13 Jbeta. Here immunoSEQ multiplex PCR was the method, and the copy in TCRdb shows in-frame clones only, minus some. Among under 130,000 clones listed, approximately 73% were seen once. Details on this clone: Its antigen remains unidentified.

The sequenced sample was PBMCs. The origin of this receptor is a woman younger than 35 in good health and CMV-seropositive. V gene TRBV5-3 combines with J gene TRBJ1-6; TRBD1 is a possible D gene (5 bases). TRBV5-3 is flagged as an ORF with uncertain function. CDR3 protein: CARSTSAGTGNSPLHF. The CDR3 region has the DNA TGTGCCAGAAGCACTTCGGCCGGGACTGGGAATTCACCCCTCCACTTT.